These 23 T cell receptor beta chains were sequenced from one sample in a study of OX40 agonist ivuxolimab in advanced cancers. The table came from immunoSEQ multiplex PCR; TCRdb's copy has only in-frame clones and leaves some out. Of about 36,000 clones in the sample, 78% were seen once. Sequencing was performed on CD4+ or CD8+ T cells sorted from blood, taken in a trial of the OX40 agonist ivuxolimab. The receptor set was obtained from an adult with an advanced solid tumor such as melanoma, head and neck, liver or kidney cancer.

V gene TRBV7-9 combines with J gene TRBJ1-6; D is unclear. Germline assignment: CDR1 SEHNR and CDR2 FQNEAQ (reference sequence). This CDR3 is built from 15 residues. The germline V and J ends were trimmed by 2 bases and 5 bases, with 10 bases remaining between them. The CDR3 region has the DNA TGTGCCAGCAGCTTATGGACGTCCAATAATTCACCCCTCCACTTT. Its translation is CASSLWTSNNSPLHF.

The rearrangement uses TRBV5-4 and TRBJ2-7; D assignment may be TRBD1 or TRBD2 (6 bases each). The CDR3 length is 15 residues. The ends were cut back, 0 bases at V and 4 bases at J, with 14 bases in the middle. From germline, CDR1 is SGHNT and CDR2 YYREEE (reference sequence). CDR3 sequence (DNA): TGTGCCAGCAGCTTGGCGGGCGGGACACGATACGAGCAGTACTTC. Translated: CASSLAGGTRYEQYF.

This chain connects TRBV19 to TRBJ2-1; 7 bases agree with TRBD1. The CDR3 has 15 amino acids. V lost 6 bases, J lost 2 bases, and 7 bases stayed unmatched. Germline CDR1 is LNHDA and CDR2 is SQIVND (reference sequence). The CDR3 sequence: CASRWGTATYNEQFF. CDR3 in DNA: TGTGCCAGTAGGTGGGGGACAGCCACCTACAATGAGCAGTTCTTC.

V gene TRBV2 combines with J gene TRBJ2-4; 8 bases agree with TRBD2. Germline CDR1 is SNHLY and CDR2 is FYNNEI. The CDR3 consists of 16 residues. V trimming: 8 bases; J trimming: 2 bases; junction bases outside the gene matches: 11. The CDR3 coding sequence is TGTGCCAGCCGTCTCCGGGGGGGTCCGACCAAAAACATTCAGTACTTC. This encodes CASRLRGGPTKNIQYF.

CDR3 loop: CASSERDYENQPQHF. The DNA of the CDR3 is TGTGCCAGCAGTGAAAGAGACTACGAAAATCAGCCCCAGCATTTT. The chain uses TRBV6-1 and TRBJ1-5; D remains unclear. V lost 2 bases and J lost 4, with 12 bases in between. From germline, CDR1 is MNHNS and CDR2 SASEGT. The CDR3 consists of 15 residues.

V is TRBV7-9 and J is TRBJ2-1, with 10 bases aligning to TRBD2. CDR3 length equals 15 residues. CDR1 SEHNR and CDR2 FQNEAQ come from the germline V gene (reference sequence). V lost 1 base and J lost 3; bases outside the gene matches: 0. CDR3: CASSLGTSGYNEQFF. The CDR3, as DNA: TGTGCCAGCAGCTTAGGGACTAGCGGCTACAATGAGCAGTTCTTC.

The rearrangement links TRBV5-1 to TRBJ2-5, with 9 bases identical to TRBD1. The end of the DNA aligns better with TRBJ2-7, so the J call may be wrong. Per germline, CDR1 SGHRS and CDR2 YFSETQ. The CDR3 is made up of 14 amino acids. Here the CDR3 DNA reads TGCGCCAGCAGGGGGACAGGGACCGGACACGAGCAGTACTTC. It specifies CASRGTGTGHEQYF.

A remark on this clone: At one end the junction does not follow the germline gene, possibly because of a read error. The chain links TRBV28 to TRBJ2-7; D is perhaps TRBD2 (7 bases). Germline loops: CDR1 MDHEN, CDR2 SYDVKM. The CDR3 consists of 15 residues. The CDR3 loop is CASSIWGGPSYEQYF. In DNA form, the CDR3 reads TGTGCCAGCAGTATATGGGGGGGGCCCTCCTACGAGCAGTACTTC.

This chain connects TRBV5-4 to TRBJ2-5; D call uncertain. Germline loops: CDR1 SGHNT, CDR2 YYREEE (reference sequence). The CDR3 sequence is 13 residues long. V lost 0 bases and J 1 base, leaving 4 bases between the germline ends. CDR3 sequence: CASSLDSQETQYF. The CDR3 DNA sequence: TGTGCCAGCAGCTTGGATAGCCAAGAGACCCAGTACTTC.

This clone was counted once. J is TRBJ1-2 and V is TRBV5-1, with unresolved D. Germline CDR1 reads SGHRS; CDR2 reads YFSETQ. The CDR3 length is 13 residues. With 5 bases removed from V and 4 bases from J, the gap between germline ends came to 12 bases. This CDR3 reads CASRGISLYGYTF. For the CDR3, the DNA is TGCGCCAGCAGAGGGATCTCCCTCTATGGCTACACCTTC.

The V call is TRBV28, the J call TRBJ1-6; TRBD1 matches 7 bases. The CDR3 contains 14 residues. The germline gives CDR1 MDHEN, CDR2 SYDVKM. The V segment lost 6 bases and the J segment 7 bases; nucleotides outside the gene matches: 6. CDR3: CASRRDSLNSPLHF. CDR3 sequence (DNA): TGTGCCAGCAGACGGGACAGTTTGAATTCACCCCTCCACTTT.

This clone was counted a few times. The rearrangement uses TRBV5-4 and TRBJ2-7; 9 nucleotides match TRBD2. The CDR3 runs to 14 residues. In germline, CDR1 is SGHNT, CDR2 YYREEE (reference sequence). J gave up 7 bases and V 4 bases, and 9 bases lay outside the gene matches. CDR3 sequence reads: CASSGAGGREEQYF. CDR3 bases: TGTGCCAGCAGCGGGGCGGGAGGGCGTGAGGAGCAGTACTTC.

V usage is TRBV7-2 and J usage is TRBJ2-7; D perhaps matches TRBD2 (5 bases). The CDR3 covers 15 residues. Per the germline V gene, CDR1 is SGHTA and CDR2 is FQGNSA. Trimming left V 4 bases short and J 5 bases short, with 18 bases between. The CDR3 sequence: CASSYSRVAGHEQYF. DNA of the CDR3: TGTGCCAGCAGCTACTCGAGGGTTGCGGGCCACGAGCAGTACTTC.

V gene TRBV4-1 combines with J gene TRBJ2-1; 14 bases are a match to TRBD2. Germline V lookup: CDR1 MGHRA, CDR2 YSYEKL. The CDR3 has 17 residues. With 4 bases clipped from V and 6 bases from J, the junction kept 8 bases outside the gene matches. The CDR3 loop reads CASSLHSGLAGGNEQFF. The CDR3 nucleotides are TGCGCCAGCAGCCTCCATAGCGGACTAGCGGGGGGCAATGAGCAGTTCTTC.

The genes are TRBV11-3 and TRBJ2-1; D is perhaps TRBD1 (6 bases). Germline CDR1 SGHNT, CDR2 YENEEA. Trimming took off 5 bases at V and 4 bases at J, with 24 bases between the two ends. There are 18 residues in the CDR3. DNA for the CDR3: TGTGCCAGCAGCCGACCTCCACGGGTCCCAGGGGTTTACAATGAGCAGTTCTTC. The encoded protein is CASSRPPRVPGVYNEQFF.

The chain carries TRBV4-1 and TRBJ2-1, with a weak D call TRBD1 (6 bases). V gave up 3 bases and J gave up 8 bases, with 11 bases separating them. The V gene's germline CDR1 is MGHRA and CDR2 YSYEKL. This CDR3 comprises 13 residues. The CDR3 protein is CASSQGAGDEQFF. CDR3 nucleotides: TGCGCCAGCAGCCAGGGGGCCGGCGATGAGCAGTTCTTC.

The chain recombines TRBV30 with TRBJ1-6; TRBD1 might be the D (6 bases). From germline, CDR1 is GTSNPN and CDR2 SVGIG (reference sequence). V was trimmed by 4 bases and J by 7 bases, leaving 14 bases between them. The length of the CDR3 is 14 residues. The chain's CDR3 is CAWIRGGSNSPLHF. CDR3 DNA: TGTGCCTGGATAAGGGGGGGCTCCAATTCACCCCTCCACTTT.

The chain uses TRBV10-3 and TRBJ2-7; D call uncertain. The CDR3 runs to 12 residues. Germline loops: CDR1 ENHRY, CDR2 SYGVKD. Between the trimmed V and J ends, which lost 0 bases and 0 bases, there was a span of 0 bases. The chain's CDR3 is CAISESSYEQYF. The CDR3 nucleotides read TGTGCCATCAGTGAGTCCTCCTACGAGCAGTACTTC.

V and J are TRBV7-2 and TRBJ1-5; the D gene is possibly TRBD1 (5 bases). Germline V lookup: CDR1 SGHTA, CDR2 FQGNSA. The CDR3 covers 16 residues. With 4 bases removed from V and 2 bases from J, the gap between germline ends came to 15 bases. The CDR3: CASSSSGGRGNQPQHF. CDR3 DNA sequence: TGTGCCAGCAGCTCTAGTGGGGGACGGGGCAATCAGCCCCAGCATTTT.

In its sample, this clone was seen a few times. The chain recombines TRBV7-3 with TRBJ2-7, with D maybe TRBD1 (6 bases). This CDR3 is built from 15 residues. With 3 bases removed from V and 3 bases from J, the gap between germline ends came to 15 bases. Germline V gene sequence: CDR1 SGHTA, CDR2 FQGTGA. CDR3 sequence: CASSFSPGTRYEQYF. In DNA form, the CDR3 reads TGTGCCAGCAGCTTTTCTCCCGGGACACGCTACGAGCAGTACTTC.

The sample holds one count of this clone. The gene calls are TRBV5-1 and TRBJ2-2; 9 nucleotides line up with TRBD2. Germline V CDR1 and CDR2: SGHRS, YFSETQ. Trimming took 0 bases from V and 5 from J; bases not matched to a gene: 5. The CDR3 is 16 amino acids. The CDR3: CASSLVAGGSTGELFF. DNA of the CDR3: TGCGCCAGCAGCTTGGTGGCGGGAGGGTCGACCGGGGAGCTGTTTTTT.

This chain joins TRBV6-5 and TRBJ2-1; TRBD2 matches 10 bases. The junction had 6 bases not matched to a gene; V was cut back by 2 bases and J by 5 bases. CDR3 length: 16 amino acids. Germline CDR1 and CDR2: MNHEY and SVGAGI. The CDR3 reads CASSYGAGGPNNEQFF. The CDR3 nucleotides read TGTGCCAGCAGTTACGGAGCGGGAGGGCCGAACAATGAGCAGTTCTTC.

By proportion, this clone is medium-sized. This chain connects TRBV11-2 to TRBJ1-3, with 7 bases aligning to TRBD1. The length of the CDR3 is 14 residues. V shed 4 bases and J 4 bases; nucleotides not matched to a gene: 4. Looked up from germline, CDR1 is SGHAT and CDR2 is FQNNGV. The CDR3 region has the DNA TGTGCCAGCAGCTCGAACAGGGGCGGAAACACCATATATTTT. Protein sequence: CASSSNRGGNTIYF. Full variable domain (rest looked up from reference TRBV11-2 and TRBJ1-3): EAGVAQSPRYKIIEKRQSVAFWCNPISGHATLYWYQQILGQGPKLLIQFQNNGVVDDSQLPKDRFSAERLKGVDSTLKIQPAKLEDSAVYLCASSSNRGGNTIYFGEGSWLTVV.